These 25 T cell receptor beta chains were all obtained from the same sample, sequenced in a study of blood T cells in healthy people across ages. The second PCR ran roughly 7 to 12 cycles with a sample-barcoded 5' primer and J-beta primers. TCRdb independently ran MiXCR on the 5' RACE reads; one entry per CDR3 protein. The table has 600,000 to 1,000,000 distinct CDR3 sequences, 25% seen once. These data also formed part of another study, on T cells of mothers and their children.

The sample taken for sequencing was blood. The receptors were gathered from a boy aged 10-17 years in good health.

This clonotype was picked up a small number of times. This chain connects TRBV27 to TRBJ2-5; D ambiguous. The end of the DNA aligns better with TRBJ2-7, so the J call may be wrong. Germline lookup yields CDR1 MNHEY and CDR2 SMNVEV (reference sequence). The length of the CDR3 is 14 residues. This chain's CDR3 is CASSFGQYGYEQYF. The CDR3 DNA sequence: TGTGCCAGCAGTTTTGGCCAATACGGCTACGAGCAGTACTTC.

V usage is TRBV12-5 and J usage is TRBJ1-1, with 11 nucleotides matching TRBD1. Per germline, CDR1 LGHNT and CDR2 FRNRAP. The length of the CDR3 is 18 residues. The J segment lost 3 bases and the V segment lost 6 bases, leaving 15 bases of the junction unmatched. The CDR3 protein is CASGGTGGIKRGDTEAFF. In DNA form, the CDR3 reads TGTGCTAGTGGCGGGACAGGGGGTATCAAGCGTGGGGACACTGAAGCTTTCTTT.

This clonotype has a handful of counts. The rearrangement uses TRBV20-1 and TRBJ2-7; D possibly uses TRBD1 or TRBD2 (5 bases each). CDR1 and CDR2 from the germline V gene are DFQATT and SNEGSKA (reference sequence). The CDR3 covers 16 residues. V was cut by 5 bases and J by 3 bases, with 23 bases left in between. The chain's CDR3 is CSARYRSGTANYEQYF. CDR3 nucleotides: TGCAGTGCTCGATACAGATCTGGGACGGCGAACTACGAGCAGTACTTC.

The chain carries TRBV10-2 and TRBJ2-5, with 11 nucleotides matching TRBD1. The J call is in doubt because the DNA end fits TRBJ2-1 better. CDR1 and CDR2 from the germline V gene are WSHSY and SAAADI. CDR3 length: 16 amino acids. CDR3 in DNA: TGCGCCAGCAGTGAATTCGGACAGGGGGCGGGGAATGAGCAGTTCTTC. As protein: CASSEFGQGAGNEQFF.

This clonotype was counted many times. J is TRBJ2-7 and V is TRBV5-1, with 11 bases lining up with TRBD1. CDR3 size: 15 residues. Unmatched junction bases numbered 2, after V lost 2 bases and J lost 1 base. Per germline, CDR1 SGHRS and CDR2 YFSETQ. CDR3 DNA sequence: TGCGCCAGCAGCTTTGGGACAGGGGGTTCCTACGAGCAGTACTTC. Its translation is CASSFGTGGSYEQYF.

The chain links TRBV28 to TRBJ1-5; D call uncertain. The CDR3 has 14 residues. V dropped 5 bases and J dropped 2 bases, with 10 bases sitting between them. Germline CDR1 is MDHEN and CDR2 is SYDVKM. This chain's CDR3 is CASSLNRRNQPQHF. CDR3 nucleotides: TGTGCCAGCAGTCTAAATCGACGCAATCAGCCCCAGCATTTT.

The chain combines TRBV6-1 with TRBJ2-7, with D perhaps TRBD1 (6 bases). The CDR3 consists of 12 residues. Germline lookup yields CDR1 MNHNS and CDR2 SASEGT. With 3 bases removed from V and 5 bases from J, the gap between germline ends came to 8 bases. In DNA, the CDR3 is TGTGCCAGCAGTGAGGCAGGGGACGAGCAGTACTTC. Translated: CASSEAGDEQYF.

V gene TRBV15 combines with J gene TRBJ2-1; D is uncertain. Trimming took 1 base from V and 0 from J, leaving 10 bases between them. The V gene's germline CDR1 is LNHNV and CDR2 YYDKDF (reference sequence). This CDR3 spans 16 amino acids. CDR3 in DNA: TGTGCCACCAGCAGAGCTCCAATCAGCTCCTACAATGAGCAGTTCTTC. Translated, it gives CATSRAPISSYNEQFF.

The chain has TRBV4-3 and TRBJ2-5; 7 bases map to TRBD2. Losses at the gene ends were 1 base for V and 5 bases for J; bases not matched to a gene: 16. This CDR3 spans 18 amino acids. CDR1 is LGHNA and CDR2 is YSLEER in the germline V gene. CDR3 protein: CASSQVLRGDSEDETQYF. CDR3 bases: TGCGCCAGCAGCCAAGTTCTTCGGGGGGACTCCGAAGATGAGACCCAGTACTTC.

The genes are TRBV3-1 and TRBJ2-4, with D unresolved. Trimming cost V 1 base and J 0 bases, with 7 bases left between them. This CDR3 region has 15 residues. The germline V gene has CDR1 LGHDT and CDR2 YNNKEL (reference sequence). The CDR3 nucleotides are TGTGCCAGCAGCCAAGGAGCCCTAGCCAAAAACATTCAGTACTTC. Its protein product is CASSQGALAKNIQYF.

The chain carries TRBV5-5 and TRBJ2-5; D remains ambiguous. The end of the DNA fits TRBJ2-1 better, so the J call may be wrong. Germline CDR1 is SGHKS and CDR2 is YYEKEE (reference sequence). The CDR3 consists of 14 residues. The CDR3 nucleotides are TGTGCCAGCAGCTCCGTAGTTAACCGAGGTGAGCAGTTCTTC. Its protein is CASSSVVNRGEQFF.

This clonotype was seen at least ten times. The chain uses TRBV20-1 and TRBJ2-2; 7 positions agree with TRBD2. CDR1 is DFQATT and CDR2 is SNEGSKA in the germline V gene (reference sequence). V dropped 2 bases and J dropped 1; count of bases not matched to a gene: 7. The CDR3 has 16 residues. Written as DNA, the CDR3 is TGCAGTGCTAGACAATGGGAGCGGGGGAACACCGGGGAGCTGTTTTTT. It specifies CSARQWERGNTGELFF.

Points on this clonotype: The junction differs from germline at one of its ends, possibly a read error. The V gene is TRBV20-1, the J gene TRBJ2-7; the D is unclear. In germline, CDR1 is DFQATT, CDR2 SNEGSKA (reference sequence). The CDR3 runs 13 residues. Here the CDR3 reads CSASGQLSYERYF. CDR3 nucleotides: TGCAGTGCTAGCGGGCAGCTTAGCTACGAGCGGTACTTC.

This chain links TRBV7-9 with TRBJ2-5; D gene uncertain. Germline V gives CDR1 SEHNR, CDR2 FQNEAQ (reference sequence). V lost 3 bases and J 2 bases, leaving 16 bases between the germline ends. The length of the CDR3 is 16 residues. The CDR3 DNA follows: TGTGCCAGCAGCTTTTTTAGGTGGAACCGACAAGAGACCCAGTACTTC. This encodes CASSFFRWNRQETQYF.

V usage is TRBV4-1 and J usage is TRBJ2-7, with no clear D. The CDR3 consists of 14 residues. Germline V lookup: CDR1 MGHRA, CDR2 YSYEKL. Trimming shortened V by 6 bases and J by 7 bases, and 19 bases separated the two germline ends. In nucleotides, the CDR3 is TGCGCCAGCAGTGATCCAGGTGATTTAGAGGAGCAGTACTTC. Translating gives CASSDPGDLEEQYF.

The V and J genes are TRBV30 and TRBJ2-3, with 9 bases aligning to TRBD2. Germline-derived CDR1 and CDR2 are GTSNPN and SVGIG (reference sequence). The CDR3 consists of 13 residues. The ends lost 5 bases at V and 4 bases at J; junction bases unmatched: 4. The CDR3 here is CAWGTSIADTQYF. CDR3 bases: TGTGCCTGGGGGACTAGCATTGCAGATACGCAGTATTTT.

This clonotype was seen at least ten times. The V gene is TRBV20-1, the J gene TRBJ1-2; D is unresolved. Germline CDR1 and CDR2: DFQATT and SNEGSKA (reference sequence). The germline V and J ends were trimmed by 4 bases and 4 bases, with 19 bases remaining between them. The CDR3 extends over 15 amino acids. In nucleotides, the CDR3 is TGCAGTGCTATAGAATCGGGGAACCTCGGCTATGGCTACACCTTC. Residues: CSAIESGNLGYGYTF.

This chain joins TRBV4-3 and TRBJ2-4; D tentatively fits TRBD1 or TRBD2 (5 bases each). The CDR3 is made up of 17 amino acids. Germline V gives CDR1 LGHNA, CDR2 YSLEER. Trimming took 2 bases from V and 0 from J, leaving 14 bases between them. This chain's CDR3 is CASSQLFGGLAKNIQYF. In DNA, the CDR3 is TGCGCCAGCAGCCAACTTTTTGGGGGATTAGCCAAAAACATTCAGTACTTC.

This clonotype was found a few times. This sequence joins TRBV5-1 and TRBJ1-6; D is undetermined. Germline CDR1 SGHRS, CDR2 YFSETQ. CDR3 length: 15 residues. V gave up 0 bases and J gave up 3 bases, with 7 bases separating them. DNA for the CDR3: TGCGCCAGCAGCTTGGTTCAGAGCTATAATTCACCCCTCCACTTT. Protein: CASSLVQSYNSPLHF.

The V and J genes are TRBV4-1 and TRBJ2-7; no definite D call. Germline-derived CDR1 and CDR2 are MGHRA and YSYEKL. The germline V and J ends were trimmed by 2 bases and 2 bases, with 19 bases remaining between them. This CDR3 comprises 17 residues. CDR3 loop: CASSQPGGPTSPYEQYF. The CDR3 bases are TGCGCCAGCAGCCAACCTGGTGGGCCTACGAGCCCCTACGAGCAGTACTTC.

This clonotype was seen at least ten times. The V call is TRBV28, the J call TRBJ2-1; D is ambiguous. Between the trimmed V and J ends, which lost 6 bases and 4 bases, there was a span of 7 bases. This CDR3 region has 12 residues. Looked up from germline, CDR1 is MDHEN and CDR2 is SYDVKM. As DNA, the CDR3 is TGTGCCAGCAGCTCCCCTTACAATGAGCAGTTCTTC. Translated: CASSSPYNEQFF.

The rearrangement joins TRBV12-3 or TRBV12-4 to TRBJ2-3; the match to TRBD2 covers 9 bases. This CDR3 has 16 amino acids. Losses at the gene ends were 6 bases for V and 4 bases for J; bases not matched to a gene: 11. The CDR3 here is CASSLRTSVPADTQYF. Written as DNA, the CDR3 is TGTGCCAGCAGCCTTAGGACTAGCGTGCCCGCAGATACGCAGTATTTT.

The CDR3 sequence: CASSRPSYNEQFF. The CDR3 nucleotides read TGTGCCAGCAGCCGACCTAGCTACAATGAGCAGTTCTTC. This chain uses TRBV5-6 with TRBJ2-5; D not certain. The J call may be wrong; the DNA end is better matched by TRBJ2-1. The CDR3 is 13 residues long. Germline lookup yields CDR1 SGHDT and CDR2 YYEEEE.

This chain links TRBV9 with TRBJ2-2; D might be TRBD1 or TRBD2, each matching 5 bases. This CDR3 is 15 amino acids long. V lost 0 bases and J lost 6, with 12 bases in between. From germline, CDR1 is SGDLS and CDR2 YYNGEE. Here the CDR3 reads CASSVEGTIPGELFF. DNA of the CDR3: TGTGCCAGCAGCGTAGAGGGGACCATCCCCGGGGAGCTGTTTTTT.

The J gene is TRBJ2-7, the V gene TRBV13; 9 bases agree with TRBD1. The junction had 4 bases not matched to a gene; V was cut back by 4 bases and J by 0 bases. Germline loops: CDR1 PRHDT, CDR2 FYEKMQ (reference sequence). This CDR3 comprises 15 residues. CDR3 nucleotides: TGTGCCAGCAGCTCGGGACAGGGAGACTCCTACGAGCAGTACTTC. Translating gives CASSSGQGDSYEQYF. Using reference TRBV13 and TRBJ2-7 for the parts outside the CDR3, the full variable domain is AAGVIQSPRHLIKEKRETATLKCYPIPRHDTVYWYQQGPGQDPQFLISFYEKMQSDKGSIPDRFSAQQFSDYHSELNMSSLELGDSALYFCASSSGQGDSYEQYFGPGTRLTVT.